This T cell receptor (beta chain) was retrieved from a study of monozygotic twins with inflammatory bowel disease. Whole-study findings and limits: People with IBD had fewer clonotypes in common with others than healthy twins did, especially with disease activity.

Germline loops: CDR1 DFQATT, CDR2 SNEGSKA (reference sequence). CDR3 length equals 15 residues. The authors drew around 2.6 ml of blood from each donor. The authors made each sample's cDNA in eight separate reactions. TCRdb reprocessed the 5' RACE reads; each CDR3 protein has one entry and no DNA is given. The listing contains approximately 390,000 distinct CDR3 sequences. Points on this clonotype: What it binds is not known.

This sequence originates from a human donor with ulcerative colitis or Crohn's disease, or a healthy co-twin of an affected twin (not recorded which). The chain employs TRBV20-1 and TRBJ2-3. Sequenced input: blood. The CDR3 protein is CSARDLRRTTDTQYF.